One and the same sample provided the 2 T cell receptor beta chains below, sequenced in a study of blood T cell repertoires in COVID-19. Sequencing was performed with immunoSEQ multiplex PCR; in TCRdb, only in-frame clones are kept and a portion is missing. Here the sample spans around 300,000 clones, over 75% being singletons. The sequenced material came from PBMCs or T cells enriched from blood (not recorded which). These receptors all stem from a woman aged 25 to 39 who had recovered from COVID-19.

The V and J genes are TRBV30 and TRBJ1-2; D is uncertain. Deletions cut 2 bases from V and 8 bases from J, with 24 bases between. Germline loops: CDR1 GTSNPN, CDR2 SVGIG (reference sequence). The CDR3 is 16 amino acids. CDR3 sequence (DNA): TGTGCCTGGAGTCTATCCGTGGGAAGGGTGAGCGGAGGCTACACCTTC. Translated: CAWSLSVGRVSGGYTF.

The CDR3 loop is CASSLGGQGGYTQYF. CDR3 bases: TGTGCCAGCAGCTTAGGAGGACAGGGAGGGTATACGCAGTATTTT. The J gene is TRBJ2-3, the V gene TRBV11-2; a weak D match, TRBD1 (8 bases). Germline loops: CDR1 SGHAT, CDR2 FQNNGV. The CDR3 covers 15 residues. Trimming removed 1 base at V and 7 bases at J, with 15 bases between. The variable domain in full, completed from reference TRBV11-2 and TRBJ2-3, reads EAGVAQSPRYKIIEKRQSVAFWCNPISGHATLYWYQQILGQGPKLLIQFQNNGVVDDSQLPKDRFSAERLKGVDSTLKIQPAKLEDSAVYLCASSLGGQGGYTQYFGPGTRLTVL.